The 11 T cell receptor beta chains given below trace back to one sample, sequenced in a study of beta chain features in type 1 diabetes. Study outcomes and limitations: TCRB CDR3s from Type 1 diabetes patients were moderately but significantly shorter in all four CD4+ subsets.

Antigens for these TCRs are unknown. Since all of the isolated RNA was reverse transcribed, expressed TCRB transcripts were what got sequenced. Method: immunoSEQ multiplex PCR; TCRdb's copy keeps in-frame clones and lacks some. The sample comprises about 68,000 clones, almost 50% of which are singletons, and 0.7% rests with the top ten. The specimen was central memory CD4+ T cells from blood. The receptors here all came from a man aged 25 to 40 with type 1 diabetes.

This chain links TRBV7-2 with TRBJ2-3; D call uncertain. Germline CDR1 is SGHTA and CDR2 is FQGNSA. V gave up 4 bases and J gave up 5 bases, with 16 bases separating them. This CDR3 spans 15 amino acids. The CDR3 bases are TGTGCCAGCAGCTCCGGCCCCCGAGGCGAAGATACGCAGTATTTT. As protein: CASSSGPRGEDTQYF.

This clone was detected only a few times. This chain links TRBV5-1 with TRBJ2-7; 14 bases agree with TRBD2. Germline CDR1 is SGHRS and CDR2 is YFSETQ. This CDR3 contains 16 residues. J was trimmed by 7 bases and V by 5 bases; bases with no gene match: 11. The CDR3 protein is CASSSGTSGSVREQYF. The DNA of the CDR3 is TGCGCCAGCAGTTCCGGGACTAGCGGGAGTGTCCGGGAGCAGTACTTC.

This clone turned up a few times. This sequence joins TRBV10-3 and TRBJ2-1, with 14 bases that match TRBD2. CDR3 size: 15 residues. V lost 6 bases to trimming and J lost 5 bases; unmatched junction nucleotides: 3. Germline V CDR1 and CDR2: ENHRY, SYGVKD. The chain's CDR3 is CAIRPTSGGDNEQFF. The CDR3 nucleotides are TGTGCCATCAGACCGACTAGCGGGGGGGACAATGAGCAGTTCTTC.

The chain recombines TRBV9 with TRBJ2-1; TRBD2 matches at 11 bases. Germline CDR1 is SGDLS and CDR2 is YYNGEE. V shed 4 bases, J shed 0 bases, and the junction held 3 bases outside the gene matches. This CDR3 spans 16 amino acids. The CDR3 region is CASSPGTSGSYNEQFF. Here the CDR3 DNA reads TGTGCCAGCAGCCCCGGGACTAGCGGCTCCTACAATGAGCAGTTCTTC.

Remarks on this clone: It is unclear where the CDR3 begins or ends on the DNA, so no DNA is shown, and the CDR3 is as TCRdb lists it. The chain has TRBV21-1 and TRBJ2-7; the table names TRBD1, a call not compared with the DNA. TRBV21-1 is a recognized pseudogene. Inclusive of both ends, the CDR3 amounts to 16 amino acids. The CDR3 reads CASSYSCRDRVYEQYF.

The chain has TRBV5-1 and TRBJ1-1, with a tentative D call TRBD1 (5 bases). In germline, CDR1 is SGHRS, CDR2 YFSETQ. CDR3 length: 16 amino acids. Between the trimmed V and J ends, which lost 3 bases and 5 bases, there was a span of 20 bases. The CDR3 sequence is CASSSVAGRDATEAFF. DNA for the CDR3: TGCGCCAGCAGCTCCGTGGCAGGGAGGGATGCGACTGAAGCTTTCTTT.

The chain is built from TRBV6-6 and TRBJ2-7; TRBD2 matches 13 bases. Germline CDR1 reads MNHNY; CDR2 reads SVGAGI (reference sequence). The V gene end was trimmed by 8 bases and the J gene end by 3 bases; junction bases not matched to a gene: 7. This CDR3 is 15 amino acids long. The CDR3 DNA sequence: TGTGCCAGCTCGGGGACTAGCGGGACCTTCTACGAGCAGTACTTC. Amino acid sequence: CASSGTSGTFYEQYF.

This clone was counted between two and nine times. The V call is TRBV29-1, the J call TRBJ1-1, with 8 bases lining up with TRBD1. CDR1 is SQVTM and CDR2 is ANQGSEA in the germline V gene. The CDR3 has 11 residues. Unmatched junction bases numbered 3, after V lost 1 base and J lost 11 bases. CDR3 loop: CSVEGTGKAFF. CDR3 bases: TGCAGCGTTGAAGGGACAGGGAAGGCTTTCTTT. Drawing the rest from reference TRBV29-1 and TRBJ1-1, the complete variable domain is SAVISQKPSRDICQRGTSLTIQCQVDSQVTMMFWYRQQPGQSLTLIATANQGSEATYESGFVIDKFPISRPNLTFSTLTVSNMSPEDSSIYLCSVEGTGKAFFGQGTRLTVV.

J is TRBJ2-1 and V is TRBV5-1; D unresolved. The V end lost 0 bases, the J end lost 7 bases, and 5 bases lay between the germline ends. Germline V lookup: CDR1 SGHRS, CDR2 YFSETQ. This CDR3 region has 12 residues. In DNA, the CDR3 is TGCGCCAGCAGCTTGGCCGGGAATGAGCAGTTCTTC. This translates into CASSLAGNEQFF.

The rearrangement uses TRBV19 and TRBJ2-1, with 8 bases lining up with TRBD2. V was pared by 6 bases and J by 1 base, with 11 bases of the junction left unmatched. The CDR3 contains 17 residues. Looked up from germline, CDR1 is LNHDA and CDR2 is SQIVND (reference sequence). The CDR3 DNA sequence: TGTGCCAGTAGCAATAGTCGGAGCGGGAGTTCCTACAATGAGCAGTTCTTC. Encoded protein: CASSNSRSGSSYNEQFF.

The chain carries TRBV6-1 and TRBJ1-1, with D possibly matching TRBD1 (5 bases). V lost 6 bases and J 6 bases, leaving 20 bases between the germline ends. CDR1 and CDR2 (germline): MNHNS, SASEGT. The CDR3 spans 15 residues. CDR3 nucleotides: TGTGCCAGCAGGGGCCGGCGGCAGGGTCTGTCTGAAGCTTTCTTT. Amino acids: CASRGRRQGLSEAFF.